The sequence of this T cell receptor beta chain was determined in a study of T-cell reconstitution after alpha-beta-depleted transplantation in children (dated by TCRdb to about 2016). Regarding the study in general: Using TCR repertoire profiling, the study quantitatively followed how T-cell immune reconstitution unfolded in children after TCRalphabeta/CD19-depleted allogeneic hematopoietic cell transplantation.

What the study reported, not specific to this receptor: Hyperexpanded clone frequencies declined over subsequent months; after one year, T-cell counts and TCRbeta diversity were mostly attributed to newly produced T cells. The high TCRbeta diversity at day 60 in some patients was ascribed to recipient T cells and intrathymic progenitors that had survived conditioning. Apparently early alphabetaT-cell count recovery about two months after transplant reportedly relied on only several hundred rapidly expanded clones derived from non-depleted graft cells.

This clonotype was seen more than once but under ten times. Its antigen specificity is not known. No much larger clonotype is one base removed from it; base qualities were not supplied. The sample's treatment or condition, from its label and the paper: allogeneic hematopoietic cell transplantation with graft depleted of TCRalphabeta T cells and CD19 B cells. The children who served as transplant recipients had been given grafts of TCRalphabeta/CD19-depleted allogeneic hematopoietic cells. Libraries were prepared through PCR. The sequencing machine was an Illumina HiSeq 2500. To normalize quantification of the TCRbeta repertoire, the TCR libraries were built with molecular barcoding that relied on unique molecular identifiers. In-frame beta chains were kept once TCRdb had trimmed the public reads at Q25 with fastp and called clones with MiXCR. Here each entry gathers all rows of one CDR3 protein and keeps the most common genes and DNA. Recorded for this sample are some 450,000 distinct CDR3 sequences; over 40% of them occurred a single time. The top ten clonotypes cover about 30% of the sample.

This sample comprised PBMCs, obtained before TCRalphabeta/CD19-depleted stem cell transplant. The receptor was derived from a girl aged 2-10 years with aplastic anemia, due to receive a stem cell transplant.

The CDR3 region has the sequence CASSLVIETQYF. The DNA reads TGTGCCAGCAGCCTAGTAATCGAGACCCAGTACTTC. Recombination connected TRBV7-9 to TRBJ2-5, with no confident D gene call. V is clipped by 5 bases and J by 5 bases, and the sequence between their germline boundaries is 9 bases long. CDR1 and CDR2 are drawn from the germline V gene (reference sequence): SEHNR, FQNEAQ. The CDR3 runs 12 amino acids, cysteine and phenylalanine included. Of the read, only the CDR3 DNA is kept; its 36 bases are in frame from base 1.